This TCR beta chain emerged from a study of blood T cell repertoires in COVID-19. About the study: Samples representing acute and convalescent COVID-19 were sourced from the United States, Italy and Spain. Sample material is recorded as cDNA or gDNA derived from T cells, B-cell-depleted T cells, or PBMCs.

In the source study's methods: Using reference gene primer amplification, nucleated cell counts were estimated. Produced via immunoSEQ multiplex PCR; TCRdb's table is partial and in-frame only. The DNA was the basis for D and trimming; V, J and clone size are from that table. The sample comprises roughly 160,000 clones, roughly 80% of which are singletons, and under 2.5% rests with the top ten. This receptor was obtained from a woman of 80 years or more with acute or convalescent COVID-19. The sample consisted of peripheral blood.

Here the CDR3 reads CASSLGSLTGEKLFF. DNA for the CDR3: TGTGCCAGCAGCTTGGGCTCCTTGACTGGTGAAAAACTGTTTTTT. J is TRBJ1-4 and V is TRBV5-6; D ambiguous. Germline values: CDR1 SGHDT, CDR2 YYEEEE. This CDR3 contains 15 residues. Between the trimmed V and J ends, which lost 0 bases and 7 bases, there was a span of 13 bases.